The subject of this entry is one TCR beta chain. These data originate in a study of control samples from healthy donors and cancer patients. The protocol was immunoSEQ multiplex PCR, while the TCRdb copy is restricted to in-frame clones and leaves out a portion. This table has 70,000 or so clones, about four fifths appearing once. Sequencing was carried out using PBMCs. The receptor comes from a woman aged 45-59 years with lung cancer.

The CDR3 here is CASSRPHSGGWNEQFF. For the CDR3, the DNA is TGTGCCAGCTCACGACCCCACAGCGGGGGCTGGAATGAGCAGTTCTTC. The rearrangement links TRBV18 to TRBJ2-1, with 8 bases fitting TRBD2. The V and J ends lost 4 bases and 7 bases, in that order; junction bases with no gene match: 12. The CDR3 length is 16 residues. The germline V gene encodes CDR1 KGHSH and CDR2 LQKENI.